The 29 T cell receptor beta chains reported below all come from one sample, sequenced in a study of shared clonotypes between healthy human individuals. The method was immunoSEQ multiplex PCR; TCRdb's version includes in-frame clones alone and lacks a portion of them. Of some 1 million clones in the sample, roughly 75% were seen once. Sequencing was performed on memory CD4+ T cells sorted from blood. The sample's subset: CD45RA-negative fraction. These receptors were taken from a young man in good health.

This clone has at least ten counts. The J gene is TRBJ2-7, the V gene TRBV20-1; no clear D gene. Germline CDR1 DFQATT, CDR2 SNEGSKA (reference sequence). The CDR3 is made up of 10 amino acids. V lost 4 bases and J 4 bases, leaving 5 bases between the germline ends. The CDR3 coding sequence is TGCAGTGCTAATAAATACGAGCAGTACTTC. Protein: CSANKYEQYF.

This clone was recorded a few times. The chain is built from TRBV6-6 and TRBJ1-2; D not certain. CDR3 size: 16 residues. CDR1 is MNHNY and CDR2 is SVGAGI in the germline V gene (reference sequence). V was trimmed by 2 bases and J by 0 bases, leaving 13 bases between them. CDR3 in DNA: TGTGCCAGCAGTTACACTTCCGGGTTGACTAACTATGGCTACACCTTC. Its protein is CASSYTSGLTNYGYTF.

DNA for the CDR3: TGTGCCAGCAGGAACAGGGAAAACACCGGGGAGCTGTTTTTT. It codes for CASRNRENTGELFF. V is TRBV27 and J is TRBJ2-2, with a weak D call TRBD1 (6 bases). Per the germline V gene, CDR1 is MNHEY and CDR2 is SMNVEV (reference sequence). CDR3 length equals 14 residues. V was cut by 6 bases and J by 2 bases, with 10 bases left in between.

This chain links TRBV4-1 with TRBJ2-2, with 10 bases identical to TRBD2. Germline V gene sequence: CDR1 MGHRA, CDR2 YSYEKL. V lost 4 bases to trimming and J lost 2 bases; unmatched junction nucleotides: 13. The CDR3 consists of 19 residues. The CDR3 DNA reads TGCGCCAGCAGCCGGTGGGCCGGGGGGACTAGCGATAACACCGGGGAGCTGTTTTTT. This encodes CASSRWAGGTSDNTGELFF.

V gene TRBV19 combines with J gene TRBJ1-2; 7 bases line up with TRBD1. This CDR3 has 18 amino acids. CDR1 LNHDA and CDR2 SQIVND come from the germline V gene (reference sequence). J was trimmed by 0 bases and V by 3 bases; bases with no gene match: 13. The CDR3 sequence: CASSISSRGYGTNYGYTF. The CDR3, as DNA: TGTGCCAGTAGTATCTCAAGCAGGGGGTATGGGACTAACTATGGCTACACCTTC.

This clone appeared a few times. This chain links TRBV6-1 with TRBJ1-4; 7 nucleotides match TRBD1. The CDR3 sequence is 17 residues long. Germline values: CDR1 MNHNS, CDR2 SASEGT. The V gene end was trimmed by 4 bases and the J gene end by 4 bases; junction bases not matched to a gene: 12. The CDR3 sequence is CASSGSSGTAINEKLFF. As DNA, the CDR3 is TGTGCCAGCAGTGGATCATCCGGGACAGCGATTAATGAAAAACTGTTTTTT.

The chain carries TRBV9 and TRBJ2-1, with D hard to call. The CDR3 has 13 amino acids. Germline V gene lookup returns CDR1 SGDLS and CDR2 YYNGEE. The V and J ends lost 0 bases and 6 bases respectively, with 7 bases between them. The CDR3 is CASSVAMSNEQFF. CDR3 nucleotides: TGTGCCAGCAGCGTAGCTATGAGCAATGAGCAGTTCTTC.

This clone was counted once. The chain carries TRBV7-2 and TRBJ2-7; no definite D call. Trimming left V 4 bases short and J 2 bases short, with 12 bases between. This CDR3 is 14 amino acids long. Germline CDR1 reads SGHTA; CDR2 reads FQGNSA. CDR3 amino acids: CASSSESPPYEQYF. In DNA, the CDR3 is TGTGCCAGCAGCTCGGAGTCCCCACCCTACGAGCAGTACTTC.

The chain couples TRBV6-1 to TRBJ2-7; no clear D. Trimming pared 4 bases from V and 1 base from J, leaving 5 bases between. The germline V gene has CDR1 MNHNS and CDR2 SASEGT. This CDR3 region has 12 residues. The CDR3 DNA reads TGTGCCAGCAGTGCTCATTCCTACGAGCAGTACTTC. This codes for CASSAHSYEQYF.

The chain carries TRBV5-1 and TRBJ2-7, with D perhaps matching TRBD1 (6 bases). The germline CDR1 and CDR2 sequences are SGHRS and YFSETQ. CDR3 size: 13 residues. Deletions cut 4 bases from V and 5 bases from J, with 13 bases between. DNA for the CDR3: TGCGCCAGCAGCCCCCAGGGGAGTCACGAGCAGTACTTC. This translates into CASSPQGSHEQYF.

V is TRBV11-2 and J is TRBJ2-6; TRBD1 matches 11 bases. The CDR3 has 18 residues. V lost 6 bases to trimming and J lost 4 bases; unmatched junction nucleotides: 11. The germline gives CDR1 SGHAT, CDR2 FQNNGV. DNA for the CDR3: TGTGCCAGCAGGCCAATAGGGACAGGGGGAGCAGGGGCCAACGTCCTGACTTTC. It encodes CASRPIGTGGAGANVLTF.

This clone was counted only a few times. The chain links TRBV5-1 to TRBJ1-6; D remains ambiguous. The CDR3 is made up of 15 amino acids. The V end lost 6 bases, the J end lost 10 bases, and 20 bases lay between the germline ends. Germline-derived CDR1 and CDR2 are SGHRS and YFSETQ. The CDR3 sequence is CASKEGSTSRSPLHF. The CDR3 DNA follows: TGCGCCAGCAAGGAGGGTTCCACGTCGAGGTCACCCCTCCACTTT.

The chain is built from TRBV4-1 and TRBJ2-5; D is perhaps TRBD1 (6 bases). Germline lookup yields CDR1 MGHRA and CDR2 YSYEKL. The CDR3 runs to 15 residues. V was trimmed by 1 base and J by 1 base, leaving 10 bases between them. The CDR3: CASSQAQGRQETQYF. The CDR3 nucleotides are TGCGCCAGCAGCCAAGCGCAGGGGCGCCAAGAGACCCAGTACTTC.

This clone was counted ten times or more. The CDR3 coding sequence is TGTGCCAGCAGCCCAACCGGGGCCGCCGGTGGGTACTTC. Its translation is CASSPTGAAGGYF. The chain combines TRBV7-2 with TRBJ2-7; D tentatively fits TRBD1 or TRBD2 (5 bases each). This CDR3 is built from 13 residues. The ends were cut back, 5 bases at V and 12 bases at J, with 20 bases in the middle. Germline lookup yields CDR1 SGHTA and CDR2 FQGNSA.

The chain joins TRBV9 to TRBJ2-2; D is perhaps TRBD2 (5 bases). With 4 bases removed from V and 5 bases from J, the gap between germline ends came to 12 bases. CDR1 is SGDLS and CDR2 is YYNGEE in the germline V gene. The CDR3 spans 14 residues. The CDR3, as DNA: TGTGCCAGCAGCCTCCGGACTGCTACCGGGGAGCTGTTTTTT. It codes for CASSLRTATGELFF.

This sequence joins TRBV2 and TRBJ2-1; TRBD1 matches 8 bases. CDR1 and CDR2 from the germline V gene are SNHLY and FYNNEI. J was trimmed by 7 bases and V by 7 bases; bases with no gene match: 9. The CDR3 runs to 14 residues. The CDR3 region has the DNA TGTGCCAGCATTCATGGACAGGGCTCAAATGAGCAGTTCTTC. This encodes CASIHGQGSNEQFF.

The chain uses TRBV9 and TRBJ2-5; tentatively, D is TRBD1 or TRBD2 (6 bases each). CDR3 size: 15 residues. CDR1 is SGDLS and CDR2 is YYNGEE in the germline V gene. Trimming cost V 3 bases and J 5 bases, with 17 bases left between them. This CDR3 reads CASSARTGAVETQYF. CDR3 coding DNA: TGTGCCAGCAGCGCGAGAACGGGGGCGGTGGAGACCCAGTACTTC.

The CDR3 DNA reads TGTGCCAGCAGCCCCCGAATAGGGGGGGGCACTGAAGCTTTCTTT. Translation gives CASSPRIGGGTEAFF. The rearrangement uses TRBV9 and TRBJ1-1; possible D gene TRBD1, 6 bases. V was shortened by 4 bases and J by 4 bases, with 17 bases between the two germline ends. The CDR3 runs 15 residues. CDR1 is SGDLS and CDR2 is YYNGEE in the germline V gene.

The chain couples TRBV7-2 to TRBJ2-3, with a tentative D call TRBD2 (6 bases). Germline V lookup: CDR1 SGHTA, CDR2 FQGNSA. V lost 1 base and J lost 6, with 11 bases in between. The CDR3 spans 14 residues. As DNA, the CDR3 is TGTGCCAGCAGCTTAGTCACTAGCAGTGATACGCAGTATTTT. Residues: CASSLVTSSDTQYF. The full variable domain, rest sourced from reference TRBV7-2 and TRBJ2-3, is GAGVSQSPSNKVTEKGKDVELRCDPISGHTALYWYRQSLGQGLEFLIYFQGNSAPDKSGLPSDRFSAERTGGSVSTLTIQRTQQEDSAVYLCASSLVTSSDTQYFGPGTRLTVL.

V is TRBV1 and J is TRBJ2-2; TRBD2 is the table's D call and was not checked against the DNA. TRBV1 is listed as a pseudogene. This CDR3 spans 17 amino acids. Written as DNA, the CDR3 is TGCACCAGCAGCCAAGATCGGGGCGGGAGCGACACCGGGGAGCTGTTTTTT. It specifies CTSSQDRGGSDTGELFF.

As DNA, the CDR3 is TGCGCCAGTAACAGGTCCCCCCAAGAGACCCAGTACTTC. Protein sequence: CASNRSPQETQYF. J is TRBJ2-5 and V is TRBV10-2; perhaps TRBD1 as D (5 bases). V was clipped by 9 bases and J by 1 base, with 12 bases between them. The CDR3 contains 13 residues. Germline V lookup: CDR1 WSHSY, CDR2 SAAADI.

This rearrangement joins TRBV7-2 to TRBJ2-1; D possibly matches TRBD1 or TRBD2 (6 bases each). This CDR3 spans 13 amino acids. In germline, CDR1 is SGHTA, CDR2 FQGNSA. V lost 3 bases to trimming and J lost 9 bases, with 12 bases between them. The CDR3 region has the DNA TGTGCCAGCAGCTTCCGGGGGCAGGTTGAGCAGTTCTTC. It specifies CASSFRGQVEQFF.

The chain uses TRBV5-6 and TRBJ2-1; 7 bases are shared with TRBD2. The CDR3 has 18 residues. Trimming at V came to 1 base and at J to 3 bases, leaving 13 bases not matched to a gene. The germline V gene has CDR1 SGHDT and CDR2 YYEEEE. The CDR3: CASSLTSAPQDYYNEQFF. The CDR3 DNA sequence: TGTGCCAGCAGCTTGACTAGCGCCCCACAGGACTACTACAATGAGCAGTTCTTC.

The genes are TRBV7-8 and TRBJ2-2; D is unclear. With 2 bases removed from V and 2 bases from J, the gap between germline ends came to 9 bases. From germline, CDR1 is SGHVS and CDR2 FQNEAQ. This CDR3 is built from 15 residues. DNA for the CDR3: TGTGCCAGCAGCTTATTAGGAGTTAACACCGGGGAGCTGTTTTTT. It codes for CASSLLGVNTGELFF. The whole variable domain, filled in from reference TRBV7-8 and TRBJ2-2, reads GAGVSQSPRYKVAKRGQDVALRCDPISGHVSLFWYQQALGQGPEFLTYFQNEAQLDKSGLPSDRFFAERPEGSVSTLKIQRTQQEDSAVYLCASSLLGVNTGELFFGEGSRLTVL.

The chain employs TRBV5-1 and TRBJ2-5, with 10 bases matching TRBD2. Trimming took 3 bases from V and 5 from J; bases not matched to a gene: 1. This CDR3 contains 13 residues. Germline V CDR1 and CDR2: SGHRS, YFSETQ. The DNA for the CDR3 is TGCGCCAGCAGCTCTAGCGGGAGTGAGACCCAGTACTTC. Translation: CASSSSGSETQYF.

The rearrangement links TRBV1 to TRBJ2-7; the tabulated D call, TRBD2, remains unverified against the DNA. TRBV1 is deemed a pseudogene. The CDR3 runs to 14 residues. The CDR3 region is CTSSQGRGCREQYF. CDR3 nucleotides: TGCACCAGCAGCCAAGGGCGGGGCTGTAGGGAGCAGTACTTC.

Here the CDR3 reads CASSLQSYNEQFF. In DNA, the CDR3 is TGCGCCAGCAGCTTGCAATCCTACAATGAGCAGTTCTTC. V usage is TRBV5-1 and J usage is TRBJ2-1; D unresolved. V gave up 1 base and J gave up 1 base, with 3 bases separating them. CDR1 is SGHRS and CDR2 is YFSETQ in the germline V gene. The CDR3 covers 13 residues. The full variable domain, completed using reference TRBV5-1 and TRBJ2-1, is KAGVTQTPRYLIKTRGQQVTLSCSPISGHRSVSWYQQTPGQGLQFLFEYFSETQRNKGNFPGRFSGRQFSNSRSEMNVSTLELGDSALYLCASSLQSYNEQFFGPGTRLTVL.

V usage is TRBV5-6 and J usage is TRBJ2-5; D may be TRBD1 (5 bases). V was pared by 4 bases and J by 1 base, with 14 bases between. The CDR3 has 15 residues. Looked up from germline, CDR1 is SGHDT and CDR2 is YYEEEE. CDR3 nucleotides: TGTGCCAGCAGCCGCCGACAGTCGATCCAAGAGACCCAGTACTTC. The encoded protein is CASSRRQSIQETQYF. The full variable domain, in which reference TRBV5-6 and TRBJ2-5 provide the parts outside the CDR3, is DAGVTQSPTHLIKTRGQQVTLRCSPKSGHDTVSWYQQALGQGPQFIFQYYEEEERQRGNFPDRFSGHQFPNYSSELNVNALLLGDSALYLCASSRRQSIQETQYFGPGTRLLVL.

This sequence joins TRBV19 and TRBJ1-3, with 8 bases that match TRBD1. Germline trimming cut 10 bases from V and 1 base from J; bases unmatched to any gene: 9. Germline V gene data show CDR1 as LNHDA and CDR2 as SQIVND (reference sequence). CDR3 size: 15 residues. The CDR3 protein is CATSGQEPSGNTIYF. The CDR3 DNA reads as TGTGCCACCTCGGGACAGGAACCATCTGGAAACACCATATATTTT.